A single T cell receptor (beta chain) is shown here with its context. What antigen it recognizes has not been identified. No quality values exist for individual bases; no much larger clone is one base distant. The data were obtained in a study of shared clonotypes between healthy human individuals (dated by TCRdb to about 2020). About the study as a whole: The cohort included three men and two women between 18 and 49 years of age. For each donor, CD4 naive and CD4 memory were each given three plates, CD8 naive was given two plates, and CD8 memory was given one plate. The study deeply sequenced blood TCR repertoires of 5 or 6 healthy adults to estimate repertoire size and the extent of clonotype sharing between individuals. To increase sequencing depth and limit assay-specific biases, TCR repertoire library preparation and sequencing were carried out by different laboratories using diverse techniques. Per donor, leukapheresis produced somewhere between about 0.94 and 9.5 billion PBMCs. What the authors observed across the whole study: About 5% of naive CD4, approximately 3.7% of naive CD8, approximately 2.2% of memory CD4, and approximately 0.4% of memory CD8 clonotypes were shared across several donors. Rarefaction of sorted-subset datasets indicated incomplete sequencing despite the large sequencing depth. Sampling was limited to blood, and TCR repertoires in tissue likely differ from TCR repertoires in blood. Compared with non-shared clonotypes, clonotypes shared by all four sorted-subset donors had higher generation probabilities. Naive subsets generally had larger estimated clonotype richness than memory subsets. Based on pairwise subsampling, the degree of clonotype sharing among donors was expected to be affected by sequencing depth. The genetic and exposure-history diversity represented was limited by the small number of donors.

Donors were healthy HIV-negative adults with no recently reported acute infections or vaccinations. Only Caucasian adults living in Nashville, Tennessee, USA were represented among the donors. Magnetic negative selection was used to enrich CD4+ T cells, after which naive cells were positively selected on CD45RA and the negative fraction became the memory subset. After blood collection by leukapheresis, PBMCs were isolated using Ficoll-Histopaque density gradient centrifugation and then cryopreserved in the vapor phase of liquid nitrogen. Analytical flow cytometry was used to check the purity and quantity of every magnetically sorted T cell population. Genomic DNA was isolated from each sorted fraction and quantified by UV absorbance on a Nanodrop 2000c. Using the deep immunoSEQ assay, TCR CDR3 regions were amplified from genomic DNA by multiplex PCR. Extracted genomic DNA from each cell subset was spread evenly across all wells of several immunoSEQ 96-well plates, with each plate serving as a replicate. For sorted subsets, about 200 ng genomic DNA, equal to tens of thousands of T cell genomes, was loaded into each replicate PCR. Purified libraries were measured with a Qubit 3.0 fluorometer, size-checked on a Bioanalyzer 2100, and measured again with the KAPA Library Quantification kit. A separate single-read 150-cycle Illumina NextSeq 550 flow cell was used to sequence each immunoSEQ 96-well plate. In the authors' own workflow: The immunoSEQ output contained only junctional sequences without quality scores, so filtering could not match that applied to full-length reads. Sequences were annotated with PyIR, a Python wrapper for IgBLAST v1.9, using IMGT germline references to assign V/J genes and CDR3. Any read was removed if the V/J assignment was weak (E-value above 1e-6), the CDR3 was missing, or the read contained stop codons, out-of-frame junctions, or ambiguous translated residues. V3J clonotypes were defined by identical inferred V gene, J gene, and CDR3 amino acid sequence. Percentage overlap between repertoires was calculated by dividing the number of shared unique clonotypes by the size of the smaller repertoire. Richness of each repertoire was evaluated using RTK rarefaction, the Chao1 estimator, and Recon v2.1 estimates of unobserved clonotypes. Generation probabilities for all TCRbeta clonotypes obtained by the gDNA method from several donors were computed using OLGA. What TCRdb holds here is the immuneACCESS table cut down to in-frame rearrangements. Part of the clones is not present; checked against another copy, under half of the missing clones reflect an unresolved V gene, and the others are unexplained. V and J calls and clone size come straight from that table; D and trimming were deduced from the DNA. This sample has roughly 2.4 million clones in its table, and approximately 95% of those were observed once. About 0.13% of the sample goes to the ten largest clones.

What was sequenced was naive CD4+ T cells sorted from blood. The cell subset or site label here, explained by the study, means: CD45RA+ positively selected. This clonotype was obtained from a man between 18 and 35 years old in good health.

The CDR3: CAWSLIRGRTETQYF. The DNA sequence follows: TGTGCCTGGAGTCTGATTCGGGGGCGAACCGAGACCCAGTACTTC. The sequence is built from TRBV30 and TRBJ2-5; the D gene is perhaps TRBD1 or TRBD2, as each covers 6 bases. Trimming at the junction amounts to 2 bases on V and 5 bases on J, and the germline ends lie 18 bases apart. From the cysteine up to the phenylalanine, the CDR3 has a length of 15 residues. The read is trimmed to its CDR3 DNA, 45 bases read in frame from base 1. For CDR1 and CDR2, the germline V gene (reference sequence) lists GTSNPN and SVGIG.